The sequence of this TCR beta chain was determined in a study of a mutant IDH1 vaccine in newly diagnosed glioma. CDR3 length equals 14 residues. V lost 6 bases to trimming and J lost 8 bases, with 14 bases between them. The germline V gene encodes CDR1 MDHEN and CDR2 SYDVKM. Some clones are missing from TCRdb's copy, which holds only in-frame ones; the method was immunoSEQ multiplex PCR. The sample shows some 60,000 clones, under 90% of them seen only once. Time point meaning: week 11, during vaccination. All doses held 300 ug of mutant IDH1 20-mer peptide, with topical imiquimod. This clone was seen only once. Its antigen remains unidentified.

The specimen was PBMCs, collected from a glioma patient whose treatment included an IDH1 peptide vaccine. The source is a man aged 25-40 years with glioma. The chain couples TRBV28 to TRBJ1-6; no clear D gene. The DNA for the CDR3 is TGTGCCAGCAGAGTCGGCGTCTCTGATTCACCCCTCCACTTT. This encodes CASRVGVSDSPLHF.